The 2 T cell receptor beta chains given below trace back to one sample, sequenced in a study of brain T cells in children with intractable seizures. Generated by immunoSEQ multiplex PCR, the TCRdb table keeps only in-frame clones and is missing some. This table has tens of thousands of clones, about 93% appearing once. Sequenced material: peripheral blood, taken at surgery. All receptors come from a boy younger than two with tuberous sclerosis and intractable seizures.

The J gene is TRBJ2-2, the V gene TRBV10-3, with a weak D call TRBD2 (5 bases). CDR3 length: 16 residues. The germline gives CDR1 ENHRY, CDR2 SYGVKD. Trimming cost V 4 bases and J 1 base, with 13 bases left between them. The CDR3 protein is CAISAAKRLNTGELFF. In DNA, the CDR3 is TGTGCCATCAGTGCGGCGAAGCGGTTGAACACCGGGGAGCTGTTTTTT.

This chain links TRBV7-9 with TRBJ2-1, with 11 bases fitting TRBD2. CDR3 size: 14 residues. CDR1 is SEHNR and CDR2 is FQNEAQ in the germline V gene (reference sequence). J lost 6 bases, V lost 11 bases, and 9 bases had no gene match. The CDR3 here is CAGRLAGGSNEQFF. CDR3 coding DNA: TGTGCCGGACGATTAGCGGGAGGGAGCAATGAGCAGTTCTTC. Full variable domain (outside the CDR3, taken from reference TRBV7-9 and TRBJ2-1): DTGVSQNPRHKITKRGQNVTFRCDPISEHNRLYWYRQTLGQGPEFLTYFQNEAQLEKSRLLSDRFSAERPKGSFSTLEIQRTEQGDSAMYLCAGRLAGGSNEQFFGPGTRLTVL.